A single T cell receptor beta chain is shown here with its context. Using immunoSEQ multiplex PCR, the repertoire was profiled, and TCRdb retains in-frame clones only, with some absent. The sample includes 200,000 or so clones, about 91% seen only once; the top ten take around 1.9%. This CDR3 contains 16 residues. Germline V CDR1 and CDR2: MGHRA, YSYEKL. The junction had 8 bases not matched to a gene; V was cut back by 5 bases and J by 3 bases. The sample is drawn from a study of control samples from healthy donors and cancer patients. The clonotype comes from a man aged 25-40 years in good health. The sequenced sample was blood. The chain links TRBV4-1 to TRBJ2-1; TRBD2 matches at 9 bases. The CDR3 region is CASSLNSGGDYNEQFF. CDR3 sequence (DNA): TGCGCCAGCAGCTTAAATAGCGGGGGCGACTACAATGAGCAGTTCTTC.